This is a list of T cell receptor beta chains from one sample in a study of human T cells and chemical hapten exposure. TCRdb independently ran MiXCR on the 5' RACE reads; one entry per CDR3 protein. The sample holds roughly 120,000 distinct CDR3 sequences; around 20% are singletons and the top ten take around 3%. The receptors derive from a human donor in good health. Each CDR3 is given with its conserved first and last residue. Fields, in order: J gene, V gene, clone size, D gene, CDR3 DNA, CDR3 protein. D genes are given only for firm matches. Some rows mark clone size as missing; the rest say once, few, many or name a class of expanded clone.

TRBJ2-1 | TRBV29-1 | . | TRBD1 | TGCAGCGTAGGAGCTTCAGGGGGCACCTACAATGAGCAGTTCTTC | CSVGASGGTYNEQFF
TRBJ2-3 | TRBV12-3/TRBV12-4 | . | TRBD1 | TGTGCCAGCAGTCCACGACCCGGGACAGACACAGATACGCAGTATTTT | CASSPRPGTDTDTQYF
TRBJ2-1 | TRBV10-1 | . | . | TGCGCCAGCAGTGAGTCGAATTCCTTCAATGAGCAGTTCTTC | CASSESNSFNEQFF
TRBJ1-5 | TRBV12-3/TRBV12-4 | . | TRBD1 | TGTGCCAGCAGTTCCTCAGGGGGCGTCAATCAGCCCCAGCATTTT | CASSSSGGVNQPQHF
TRBJ2-2 | TRBV19 | . | . | TGTGCCAGTAGTCAAGGATTCACCGGGGAGCTGTTTTTT | CASSQGFTGELFF
TRBJ1-4 | TRBV20-1 | few | . | TGCAGTGCTAGCGCGACCCCCACAACTAATGAAAAACTGTTTTTT | CSASATPTTNEKLFF
TRBJ2-1 | TRBV5-1 | few | TRBD1 | TGCGCCAGCAATGGACAGGAGCAGGATGAGCAGTTCTTC | CASNGQEQDEQFF
TRBJ2-7 | TRBV6-6 | . | . | TGTGCCAGCAGTTACTTGGCGGGGTACGAGCAGTACTTC | CASSYLAGYEQYF
TRBJ2-6 | TRBV5-1 | . | TRBD1 | TGCGCCAGCAGTCGGACAGGGACACTTTCTGGGGCCAACGTCCTGACTTTC | CASSRTGTLSGANVLTF
TRBJ2-4 | TRBV29-1 | . | TRBD2 | TGCAGCGCTTATAGCGGGAGAGGAGCCAAAAACATTCAGTACTTC | CSAYSGRGAKNIQYF
TRBJ2-7 | TRBV5-4 | . | . | TGTGCCAGCAGCCCAGACGGGGACTCCTACGAGCAGTACTTC | CASSPDGDSYEQYF
TRBJ2-3 | TRBV20-1 | . | . | TGCAGTGCTAGAGAGGAGGCAGATACGCAGTATTTT | CSAREEADTQYF
TRBJ1-2 | TRBV6-5 | few | TRBD1 | TGTGCCAGCAGTAGGGACAGCAGGTTGGGGGGCTACACCTTC | CASSRDSRLGGYTF
TRBJ2-7 | TRBV5-6 | . | TRBD1 | TGTGCCAGCAGCTCGCACTTCTCCAGGGGGTTCTCCTACGAGCAGTACTTC | CASSSHFSRGFSYEQYF
TRBJ1-5 | TRBV4-1 | . | . | TGCGCCAGCAGCCAAGATGGGACTAGCAATCAGCCCCAGCATTTT | CASSQDGTSNQPQHF
TRBJ2-3 | TRBV28 | few | . | TGTGCCAGCAGTTTAACAGCCCTTAGCACAGATACGCAGTATTTT | CASSLTALSTDTQYF
TRBJ2-5 | TRBV5-6 | . | TRBD2 | TGTGTCAGCAGCTTGGCTAGCGGTTCTGGGACCCAGTACTTC | CVSSLASGSGTQYF
TRBJ1-3 | TRBV18 | . | TRBD1 | TGTGCCAGCTCATCCGGACAGGCCTACTCTGGAAACACCATATATTTT | CASSSGQAYSGNTIYF
TRBJ2-7 | TRBV29-1 | . | . | TGCAGCGTTGAGTGGGCGACTTCCCACGAGCAGTACTTC | CSVEWATSHEQYF
TRBJ2-7 | TRBV7-3 | . | TRBD1 | TGTGCCAGCAGCTTTGACAGGGGGCCTCGTTGGGAGCAGTACTTC | CASSFDRGPRWEQYF
TRBJ2-1 | TRBV3-1 | . | . | TGTGCCAGCAGCCAAATTAGTAGCTCCTACAATGAGCAGTTCTTC | CASSQISSSYNEQFF
TRBJ2-7 | TRBV5-1 | many | . | TGCGCCAGCAGCGACCCCCCTGGGAGGGAGCAGTACTTC | CASSDPPGREQYF
TRBJ1-2 | TRBV5-1 | few | . | TGCGCCAGCAGCCCAGGAGGCAGCCATGACTATGGCTACACCTTC | CASSPGGSHDYGYTF
TRBJ1-2 | TRBV6-2/TRBV6-3 | . | TRBD1 | TGTGCCAGCATCAAGGCGGACAGGAAAGATGGCTACACCTTC | CASIKADRKDGYTF
TRBJ2-7 | TRBV20-1 | . | TRBD2 | TGCAGTGCTAGATCCGGGACTAGCATTTACGAGCAGTACTTC | CSARSGTSIYEQYF
TRBJ1-1 | TRBV10-1 | . | TRBD1 | TGCGCCAGCAGCCAGGGGGGATTCGCGAACACTGAAGCTTTCTTT | CASSQGGFANTEAFF
TRBJ1-5 | TRBV28 | few | TRBD1 | TGTGCCAGCAGTTTACGCAGGGGGCAGGGTCAGCCCCAGCATTTT | CASSLRRGQGQPQHF
TRBJ2-1 | TRBV27 | . | TRBD2 | TGTGCCAGCAGTTTATACGGGAGGGACAATGAGCAGTTCTTC | CASSLYGRDNEQFF
TRBJ2-1 | TRBV24-1 | few | . | TGTGCCACCAGTGATAGCGGCCCGATCTCCTACAATGAGCAGTTCTTC | CATSDSGPISYNEQFF
TRBJ1-1 | TRBV7-3 | . | . | TGTGCCAGCAGCTCCCAGACAGGACAGTTCACTGAAGCTTTCTTT | CASSSQTGQFTEAFF
TRBJ2-1 | TRBV25-1 | . | . | TGTGCCAGCAGTGAACCCCGGGACTCGATTTACAATGAGCAGTTCTTC | CASSEPRDSIYNEQFF
TRBJ2-1 | TRBV28 | . | . | TGTGCCAGCAGTTGGGGGTATGAGCAGTTCTTC | CASSWGYEQFF
TRBJ2-5 | TRBV20-1 | . | . | TGCAGTGCTGCCCTCAGCGTGTCGGTGGAGACCCAGTACTTC | CSAALSVSVETQYF
TRBJ1-5 | TRBV3-1 | few | . | TGTGCCAGCAGCCAGGGCCTAAGCAATCAGCCCCAGCATTTT | CASSQGLSNQPQHF
TRBJ2-1 | TRBV29-1 | few | . | TGCAGCGTTCTGTCCTACAATGAGCAGTTCTTC | CSVLSYNEQFF
TRBJ2-2 | TRBV28 | . | TRBD2 | TGTGCCAGCAGGCTAGCGGGAGTAGGTACCGGGGAGCTGTTTTTT | CASRLAGVGTGELFF
TRBJ2-7 | TRBV20-1 | few | . | TGCAGTGCCGCGATCAGGGGCTCCTTCGAGCAGTACTTC | CSAAIRGSFEQYF
TRBJ2-3 | TRBV5-5 | . | TRBD2 | TGTGCCAGCAGCTTTAGGTGGGGGGGTGCAGATACGCAGTATTTT | CASSFRWGGADTQYF
TRBJ1-5 | TRBV27 | . | . | TGTGCCAGCAGTTTACGACGGCTAGGGAATCAGCCCCAGCATTTT | CASSLRRLGNQPQHF
TRBJ2-1 | TRBV27 | few | TRBD2 | TGTGCCAGCACCCGCGGACTAGCGGGAGCCGACAATGAGCAGTTCTTC | CASTRGLAGADNEQFF
TRBJ2-7 | TRBV6-5 | few | . | TGTGCCAGCAGAAAAACAGGGCAGTACGAGCAGTACTTC | CASRKTGQYEQYF
TRBJ2-1 | TRBV3-1 | few | . | TGTGCCAGCAGCCAAAAGGGGGAGGGAGGGTTCTTC | CASSQKGEGGFF
TRBJ2-3 | TRBV9 | . | TRBD2 | TGTGCCAGCAGCGTCCCAGCGGGAGTCGCAGATACGCAGTATTTT | CASSVPAGVADTQYF
TRBJ1-2 | TRBV6-5 | . | . | TGTGCCAGCAGTTACTCGAAACCTCTCGCGCCAGGCTATGGCTACACCTTC | CASSYSKPLAPGYGYTF
TRBJ2-3 | TRBV29-1 | . | . | TGCAGCGGGACTCGCGGGGGCACAGATACGCAGTATTTT | CSGTRGGTDTQYF